The text below deals with one T cell receptor (beta chain). This record belongs to a study of blood T cells in healthy people across ages. Study-level background: Through template switching, about one barcoded beta molecule was captured per two T cells, as measured in model experiments.

Germline V CDR1 and CDR2: SGHTA, FQGNSA. This CDR3 spans 16 amino acids. V dropped 5 bases and J dropped 8; count of bases not matched to a gene: 14. It was with a sample-barcoded 5' primer and a J-beta primer mix that a second PCR of roughly 6 to 12 cycles was run. One entry per CDR3 protein, called by TCRdb with MiXCR from the 5' RACE reads. This sample carries 890,000 or so distinct CDR3 sequences, approximately 59% of them seen once, and the ten largest clones take around a quarter. The chain couples TRBV7-2 to TRBJ2-2; 7 nucleotides match TRBD1. The receptor's source is a young man in good health. Sequencing used blood. DNA of the CDR3: TGTGCCAGCAGCAACTCCGGGACAGTCTTATGGGGGGAGCTGTTTTTT. This encodes CASSNSGTVLWGELFF.